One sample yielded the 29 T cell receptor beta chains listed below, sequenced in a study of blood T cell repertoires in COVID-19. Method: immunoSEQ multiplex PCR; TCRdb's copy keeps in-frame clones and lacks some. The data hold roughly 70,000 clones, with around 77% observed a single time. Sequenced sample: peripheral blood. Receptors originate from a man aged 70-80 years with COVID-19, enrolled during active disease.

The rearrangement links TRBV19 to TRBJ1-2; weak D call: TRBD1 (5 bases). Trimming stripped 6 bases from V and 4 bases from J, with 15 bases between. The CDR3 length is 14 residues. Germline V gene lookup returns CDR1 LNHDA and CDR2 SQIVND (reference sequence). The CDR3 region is CASRTRDSLYGYTF. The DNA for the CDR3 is TGTGCCAGTAGGACTCGGGACTCCCTCTATGGCTACACCTTC.

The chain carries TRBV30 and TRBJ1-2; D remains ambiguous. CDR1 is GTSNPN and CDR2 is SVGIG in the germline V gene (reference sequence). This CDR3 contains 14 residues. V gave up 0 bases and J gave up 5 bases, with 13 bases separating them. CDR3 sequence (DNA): TGTGCCTGGAGTGTGTCGCGGCGTCCGTATGGCTACACCTTC. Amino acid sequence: CAWSVSRRPYGYTF.

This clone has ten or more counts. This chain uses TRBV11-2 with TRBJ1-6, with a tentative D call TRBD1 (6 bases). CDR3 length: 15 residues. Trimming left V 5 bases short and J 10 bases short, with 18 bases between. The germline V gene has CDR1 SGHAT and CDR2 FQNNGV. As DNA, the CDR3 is TGTGCCAGCAGCCAAACGGGACATCACAACTCACCCCTCCACTTT. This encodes CASSQTGHHNSPLHF. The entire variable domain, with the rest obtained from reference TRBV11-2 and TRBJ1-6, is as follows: EAGVAQSPRYKIIEKRQSVAFWCNPISGHATLYWYQQILGQGPKLLIQFQNNGVVDDSQLPKDRFSAERLKGVDSTLKIQPAKLEDSAVYLCASSQTGHHNSPLHFGNGTRLTVT.

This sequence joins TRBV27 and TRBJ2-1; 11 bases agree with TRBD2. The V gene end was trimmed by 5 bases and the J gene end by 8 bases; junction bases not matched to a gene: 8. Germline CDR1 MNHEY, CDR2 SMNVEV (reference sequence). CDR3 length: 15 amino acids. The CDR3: CASSPRLAGLYEQFF. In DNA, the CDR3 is TGTGCCAGCAGTCCACGACTAGCGGGACTGTATGAGCAGTTCTTC.

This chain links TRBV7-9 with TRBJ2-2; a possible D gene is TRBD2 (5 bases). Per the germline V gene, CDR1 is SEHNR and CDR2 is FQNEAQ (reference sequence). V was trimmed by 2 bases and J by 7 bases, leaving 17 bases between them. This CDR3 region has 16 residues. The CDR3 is CASSLSGSGGVGELFF. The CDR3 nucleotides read TGTGCCAGCAGCTTAAGCGGCTCCGGAGGCGTCGGGGAGCTGTTTTTT.

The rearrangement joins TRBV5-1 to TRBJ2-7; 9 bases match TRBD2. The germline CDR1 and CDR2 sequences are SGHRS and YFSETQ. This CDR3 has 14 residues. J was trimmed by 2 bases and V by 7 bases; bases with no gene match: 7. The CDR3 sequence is CASASGEYAYEQYF. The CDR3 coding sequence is TGCGCCAGCGCTAGCGGGGAATATGCCTACGAGCAGTACTTC.

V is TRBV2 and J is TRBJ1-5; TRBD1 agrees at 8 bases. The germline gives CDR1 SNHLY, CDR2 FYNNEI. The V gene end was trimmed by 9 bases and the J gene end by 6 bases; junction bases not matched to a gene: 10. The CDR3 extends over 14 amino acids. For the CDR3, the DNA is TGTGCCAGGTCTGGACAGGGAGGTGGTCAGCCCCAGCATTTT. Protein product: CARSGQGGGQPQHF.

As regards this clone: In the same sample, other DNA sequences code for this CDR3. CDR3 coding DNA: TGCGCCAGCAGCCCAAGCGGGAGCTCCTACAATGAGCAGTTCTTC. It yields the protein CASSPSGSSYNEQFF. This chain links TRBV5-1 with TRBJ2-1, with 8 bases matching TRBD2. Trimming took 4 bases from V and 0 from J; bases not matched to a gene: 3. This CDR3 spans 15 amino acids. From germline, CDR1 is SGHRS and CDR2 YFSETQ.

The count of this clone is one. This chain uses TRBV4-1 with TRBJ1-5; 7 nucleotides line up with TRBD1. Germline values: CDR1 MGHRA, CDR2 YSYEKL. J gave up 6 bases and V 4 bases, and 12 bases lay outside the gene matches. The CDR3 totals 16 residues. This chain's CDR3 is CASSLTDRAISQPQHF. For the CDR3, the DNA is TGCGCCAGCAGCCTCACCGACAGGGCTATTAGTCAGCCCCAGCATTTT.

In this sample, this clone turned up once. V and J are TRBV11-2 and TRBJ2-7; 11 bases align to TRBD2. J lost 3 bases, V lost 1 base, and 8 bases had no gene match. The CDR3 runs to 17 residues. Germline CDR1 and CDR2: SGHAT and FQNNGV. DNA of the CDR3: TGTGCCAGCAGCTTAGGACTAGCGGGAAGTGCTTACTACGAGCAGTACTTC. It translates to CASSLGLAGSAYYEQYF.

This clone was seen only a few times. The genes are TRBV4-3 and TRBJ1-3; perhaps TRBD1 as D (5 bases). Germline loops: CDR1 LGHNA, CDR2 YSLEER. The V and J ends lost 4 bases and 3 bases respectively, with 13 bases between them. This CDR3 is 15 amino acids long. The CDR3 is CASSPDGGGGNTIYF. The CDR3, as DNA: TGCGCCAGCAGCCCAGACGGGGGAGGTGGAAACACCATATATTTT.

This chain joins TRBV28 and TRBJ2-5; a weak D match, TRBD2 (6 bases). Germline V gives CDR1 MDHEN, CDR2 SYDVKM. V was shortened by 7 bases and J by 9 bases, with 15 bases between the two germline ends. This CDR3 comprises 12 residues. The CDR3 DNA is TGTGCCAGCAACACCCCGGGCGGGGCCCAGTACTTC. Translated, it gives CASNTPGGAQYF.

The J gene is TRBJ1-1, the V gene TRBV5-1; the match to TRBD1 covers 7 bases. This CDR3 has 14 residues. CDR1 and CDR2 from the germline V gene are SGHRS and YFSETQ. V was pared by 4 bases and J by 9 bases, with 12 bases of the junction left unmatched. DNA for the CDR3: TGCGCCAGCAGCCCGGAGGGGGGACAGCCGCAAGCTTTCTTT. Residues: CASSPEGGQPQAFF.

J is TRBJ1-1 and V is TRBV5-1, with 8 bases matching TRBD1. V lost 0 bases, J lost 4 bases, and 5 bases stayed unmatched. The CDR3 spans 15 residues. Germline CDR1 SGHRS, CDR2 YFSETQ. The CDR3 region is CASSLVTGGVTEAFF. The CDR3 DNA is TGCGCCAGCAGCTTGGTTACAGGGGGAGTCACTGAAGCTTTCTTT. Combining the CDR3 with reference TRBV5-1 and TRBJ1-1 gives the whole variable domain KAGVTQTPRYLIKTRGQQVTLSCSPISGHRSVSWYQQTPGQGLQFLFEYFSETQRNKGNFPGRFSGRQFSNSRSEMNVSTLELGDSALYLCASSLVTGGVTEAFFGQGTRLTVV.

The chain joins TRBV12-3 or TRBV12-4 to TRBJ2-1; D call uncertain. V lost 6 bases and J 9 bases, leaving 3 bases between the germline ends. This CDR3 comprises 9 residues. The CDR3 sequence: CASSREQFF. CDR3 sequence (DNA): TGTGCCAGCAGCCGTGAGCAGTTCTTC.

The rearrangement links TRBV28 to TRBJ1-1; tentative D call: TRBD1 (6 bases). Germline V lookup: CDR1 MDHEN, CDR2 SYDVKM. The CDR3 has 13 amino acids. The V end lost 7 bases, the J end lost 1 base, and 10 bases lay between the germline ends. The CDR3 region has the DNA TGTGCCAGCACTCGGACAGAGAACACTGAAGCTTTCTTT. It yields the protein CASTRTENTEAFF. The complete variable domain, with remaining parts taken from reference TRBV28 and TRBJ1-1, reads DVKVTQSSRYLVKRTGEKVFLECVQDMDHENMFWYRQDPGLGLRLIYFSYDVKMKEKGDIPEGYSVSREKKERFSLILESASTNQTSMYLCASTRTENTEAFFGQGTRLTVV.

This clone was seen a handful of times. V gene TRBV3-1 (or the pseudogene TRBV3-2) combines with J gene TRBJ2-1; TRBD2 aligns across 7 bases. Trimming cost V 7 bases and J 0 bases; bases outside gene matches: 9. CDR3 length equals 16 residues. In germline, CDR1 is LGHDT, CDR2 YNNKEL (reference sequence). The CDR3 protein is CASKASGMSSYNEQFF. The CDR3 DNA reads TGTGCCAGCAAGGCTAGCGGCATGAGCTCCTACAATGAGCAGTTCTTC.

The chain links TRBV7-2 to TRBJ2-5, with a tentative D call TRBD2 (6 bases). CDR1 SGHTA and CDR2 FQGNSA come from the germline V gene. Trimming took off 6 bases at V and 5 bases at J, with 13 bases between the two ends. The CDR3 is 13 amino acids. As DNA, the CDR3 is TGTGCCAGCAGGACCGGGAGTCGGGAGACCCAGTACTTC. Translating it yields CASRTGSRETQYF.

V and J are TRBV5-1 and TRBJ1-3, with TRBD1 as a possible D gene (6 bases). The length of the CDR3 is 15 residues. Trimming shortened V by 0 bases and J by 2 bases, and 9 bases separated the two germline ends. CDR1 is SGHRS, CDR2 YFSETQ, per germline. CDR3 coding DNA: TGCGCCAGCAGCTTGGCACAGGGTGCTGGAAACACCATATATTTT. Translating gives CASSLAQGAGNTIYF.

In DNA, the CDR3 is TGTGCCAGCAGCTCCCCCCCGTCACCCCTCCACTTT. Translating it yields CASSSPPSPLHF. The rearrangement joins TRBV7-3 to TRBJ1-6; D not certain. Deletions cut 4 bases from V and 10 bases from J, with 8 bases between. Germline lookup yields CDR1 SGHTA and CDR2 FQGTGA. This CDR3 comprises 12 residues.

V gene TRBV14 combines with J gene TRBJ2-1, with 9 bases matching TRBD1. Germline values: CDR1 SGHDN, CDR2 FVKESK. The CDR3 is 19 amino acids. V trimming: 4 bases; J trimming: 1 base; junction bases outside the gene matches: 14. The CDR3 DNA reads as TGTGCCAGCAGCCCGGGGACAGGGTTTTTCGGGCTTTCCTACAATGAGCAGTTCTTC. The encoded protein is CASSPGTGFFGLSYNEQFF. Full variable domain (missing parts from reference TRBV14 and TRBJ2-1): EAGVTQFPSHSVIEKGQTVTLRCDPISGHDNLYWYRRVMGKEIKFLLHFVKESKQDESGMPNNRFLAERTGGTYSTLKVQPAELEDSGVYFCASSPGTGFFGLSYNEQFFGPGTRLTVL.

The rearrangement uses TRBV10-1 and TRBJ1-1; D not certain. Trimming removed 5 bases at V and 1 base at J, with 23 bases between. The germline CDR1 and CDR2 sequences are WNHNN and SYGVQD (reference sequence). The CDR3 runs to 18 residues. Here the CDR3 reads CASSSGLPPLSTNTEAFF. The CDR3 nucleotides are TGCGCCAGCAGTTCAGGTCTTCCTCCCCTATCGACGAACACTGAAGCTTTCTTT.

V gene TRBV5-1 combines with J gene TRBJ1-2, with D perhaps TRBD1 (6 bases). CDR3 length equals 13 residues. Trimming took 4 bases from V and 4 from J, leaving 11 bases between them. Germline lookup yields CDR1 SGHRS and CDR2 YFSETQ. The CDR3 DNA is TGCGCCAGCAGCCCTGACAGGACCTATGGCTACACCTTC. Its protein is CASSPDRTYGYTF.

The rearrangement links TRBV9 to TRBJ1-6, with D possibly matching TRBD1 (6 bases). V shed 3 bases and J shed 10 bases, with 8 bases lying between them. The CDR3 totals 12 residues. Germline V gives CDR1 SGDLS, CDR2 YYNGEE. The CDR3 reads CASSGGGSPLHF. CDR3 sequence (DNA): TGTGCCAGCAGCGGCGGGGGCTCACCCCTCCACTTT.

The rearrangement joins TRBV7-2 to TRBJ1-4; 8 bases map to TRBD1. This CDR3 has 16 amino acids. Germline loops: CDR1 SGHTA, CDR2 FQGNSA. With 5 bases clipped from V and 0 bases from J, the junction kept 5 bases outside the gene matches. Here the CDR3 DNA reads TGTGCCAGCAGCAGGACAGGGTTTGCAACTAATGAAAAACTGTTTTTT. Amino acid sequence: CASSRTGFATNEKLFF.

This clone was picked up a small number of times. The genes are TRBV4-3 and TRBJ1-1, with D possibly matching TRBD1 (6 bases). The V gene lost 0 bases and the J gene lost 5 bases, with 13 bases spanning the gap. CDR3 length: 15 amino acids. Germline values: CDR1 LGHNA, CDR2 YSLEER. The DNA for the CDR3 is TGCGCCAGCAGCCAAGATAGGGGGTTGTTGACTGAAGCTTTCTTT. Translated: CASSQDRGLLTEAFF.

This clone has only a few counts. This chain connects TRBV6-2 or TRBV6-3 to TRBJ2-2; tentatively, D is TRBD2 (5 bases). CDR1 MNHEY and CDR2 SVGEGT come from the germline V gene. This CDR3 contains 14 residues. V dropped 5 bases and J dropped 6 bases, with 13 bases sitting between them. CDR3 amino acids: CASSPRGGAGELFF. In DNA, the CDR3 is TGTGCCAGCAGTCCCCGGGGTGGGGCCGGGGAGCTGTTTTTT.

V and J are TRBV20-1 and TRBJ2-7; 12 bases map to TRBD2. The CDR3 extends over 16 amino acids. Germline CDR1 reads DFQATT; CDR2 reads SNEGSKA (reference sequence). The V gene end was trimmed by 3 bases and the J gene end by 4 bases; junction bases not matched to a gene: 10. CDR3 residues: CSASLASGRAGYEQYF. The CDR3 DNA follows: TGCAGTGCTAGTCTCGCTAGCGGGAGGGCCGGGTACGAGCAGTACTTC.

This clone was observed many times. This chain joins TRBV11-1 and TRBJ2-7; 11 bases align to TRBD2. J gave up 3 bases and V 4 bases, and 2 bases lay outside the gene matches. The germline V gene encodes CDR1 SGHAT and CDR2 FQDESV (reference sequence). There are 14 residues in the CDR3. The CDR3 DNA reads TGTGCCAGCAGCTGGACTAGCGGGTTCTACGAGCAGTACTTC. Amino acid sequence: CASSWTSGFYEQYF.